The 5 T cell receptor beta chains listed next were all sequenced from one sample in a study of control samples from healthy donors and cancer patients. Only in-frame clones appear in the TCRdb table, and some are missing; sequencing was by immunoSEQ multiplex PCR. The sample lists some 120,000 clones; more than 70% were seen once. The sample consisted of blood. These receptors all stem from an older woman in good health.

This chain links TRBV5-6 with TRBJ1-1; the D gene is possibly TRBD1 (6 bases). V lost 6 bases and J lost 6, with 18 bases in between. CDR1 and CDR2 (germline): SGHDT, YYEEEE. CDR3 length equals 14 residues. Here the CDR3 DNA reads TGTGCCAGCATCCGAATAACAGGGAGCGCTGAAGCTTTCTTT. Translated, it gives CASIRITGSAEAFF.

This sequence joins TRBV15 and TRBJ2-1; 7 positions match TRBD1. Per the germline V gene, CDR1 is LNHNV and CDR2 is YYDKDF (reference sequence). With V trimmed by 0 bases and J by 10 bases, 3 bases remained unmatched. The CDR3 length is 13 residues. The CDR3 spells CATSRDQTGEQFF. The CDR3 coding sequence is TGTGCCACCAGCAGAGATCAGACAGGGGAGCAGTTCTTC.

CDR3 loop: CASSILAGGSDEQFF. CDR3 nucleotide sequence: TGTGCCAGCAGTATTCTAGCGGGGGGCTCGGATGAGCAGTTCTTC. The chain links TRBV21-1 to TRBJ2-1; TRBD2, the table's D call, was not compared with the DNA. TRBV21-1 is termed a pseudogene. The CDR3 loop spans 15 amino acids.

This chain links TRBV7-6 with TRBJ2-1; 7 bases fit TRBD2. CDR1 is SGHVS and CDR2 is FNYEAQ in the germline V gene. This CDR3 spans 16 amino acids. The ends lost 3 bases at V and 5 bases at J; junction bases unmatched: 10. CDR3 bases: TGTGCCAGCAGCTTCGTACGGCCTAGCGGAGACAATGAGCAGTTCTTC. It translates to CASSFVRPSGDNEQFF.

The rearrangement uses TRBV5-4 and TRBJ1-5, with D tentatively TRBD1 (5 bases). Deletions cut 2 bases from V and 4 bases from J, with 10 bases between. Germline V gene data show CDR1 as SGHNT and CDR2 as YYREEE (reference sequence). CDR3 length equals 14 residues. The CDR3 nucleotides read TGTGCCAGCAGCTTAACGGGGGGGAATCAGCCCCAGCATTTT. It codes for CASSLTGGNQPQHF.